A selection of T cell receptor beta chains follows, all from one sample in a study of blood T cell repertoires in COVID-19. Sequenced by immunoSEQ multiplex PCR; TCRdb stores in-frame clones only, minus some. The top ten hold around a sixth of the sample, which has approximately 92,000 clones, around 76% seen once. Sequences were obtained from peripheral blood. The receptors stem from a man older than 75 with acute or convalescent COVID-19. The CDR3 runs from the conserved cysteine through the conserved F or W. D genes are given only for firm matches. Some rows have no size entry. The others give once, few or many, or a class for an expanded clone.

d_call: .
j_call: TRBJ1-2
clone_size: .
v_call: TRBV30
cdr3_aa: CAWRAPGAGYGYTF
cdr3_nt: TGTGCCTGGAGGGCCCCAGGGGCGGGCTATGGCTACACCTTC

d_call: TRBD1
j_call: TRBJ1-1
clone_size: .
v_call: TRBV4-1
cdr3_aa: CASSQAPQGATEAFF
cdr3_nt: TGCGCCAGCAGCCAAGCCCCTCAGGGGGCCACTGAAGCTTTCTTT

d_call: .
j_call: TRBJ2-5
clone_size: .
v_call: TRBV9
cdr3_aa: CASSVVASPTQTQYF
cdr3_nt: TGTGCCAGCAGCGTAGTCGCTAGCCCGACCCAGACCCAGTACTTC

d_call: TRBD2
j_call: TRBJ2-5
clone_size: .
v_call: TRBV7-7
cdr3_aa: CASSAGGRSEETQYF
cdr3_nt: TGTGCTAGCAGCGCGGGGGGAAGGAGTGAGGAGACCCAGTACTTC

d_call: TRBD2
j_call: TRBJ2-7
clone_size: .
v_call: TRBV11-3
cdr3_aa: CASSLRTSGELYF
cdr3_nt: TGTGCCAGCAGCCTTCGGACTAGCGGGGAGCTGTACTTC

d_call: TRBD1
j_call: TRBJ2-3
clone_size: .
v_call: TRBV5-1
cdr3_aa: CASSLTGASTDTQYF
cdr3_nt: TGCGCCAGCAGCTTAACAGGGGCGAGCACAGATACGCAGTATTTT

d_call: TRBD2
j_call: TRBJ2-5
clone_size: .
v_call: TRBV5-6
cdr3_aa: CASSLVSGGVLETQYF
cdr3_nt: TGTGCCAGCAGCTTGGTTAGCGGGGGGGTCTTGGAGACCCAGTACTTC

d_call: .
j_call: TRBJ1-4
clone_size: once
v_call: TRBV20-1
cdr3_aa: CSASPGGKLFF
cdr3_nt: TGCAGTGCTAGCCCGGGTGGAAAACTGTTTTTT

d_call: TRBD1
j_call: TRBJ1-5
clone_size: .
v_call: TRBV6-2/TRBV6-3
cdr3_aa: CASSYTRTGVSSNQPQHF
cdr3_nt: TGTGCCAGCAGTTACACACGAACAGGGGTTTCTTCCAATCAGCCCCAGCATTTT

d_call: .
j_call: TRBJ1-1
clone_size: few
v_call: TRBV29-1
cdr3_aa: CSLQTNPNTEAFF
cdr3_nt: TGCAGCCTGCAGACTAACCCGAACACTGAAGCTTTCTTT

d_call: .
j_call: TRBJ2-3
clone_size: once
v_call: TRBV5-1
cdr3_aa: CASSLLTDTQYF
cdr3_nt: TGCGCCAGCAGCTTGTTAACAGATACGCAGTATTTT

d_call: .
j_call: TRBJ1-2
clone_size: .
v_call: TRBV18
cdr3_aa: CASSPSLDTYGYTF
cdr3_nt: TGTGCCAGCTCACCTTCTTTAGATACCTATGGCTACACCTTC

d_call: .
j_call: TRBJ2-7
clone_size: .
v_call: TRBV5-4
cdr3_aa: CALLKDSTYEQYF
cdr3_nt: TGTGCCCTACTTAAGGACAGCACCTACGAGCAGTACTTC

d_call: .
j_call: TRBJ1-2
clone_size: .
v_call: TRBV4-3
cdr3_aa: CASSDHLGGSGYGYTF
cdr3_nt: TGCGCCAGCAGCGACCACCTAGGAGGGAGTGGCTATGGCTACACCTTC

d_call: .
j_call: TRBJ2-2
clone_size: .
v_call: TRBV5-1
cdr3_aa: CASSFPRNTGELFF
cdr3_nt: TGCGCCAGCAGCTTCCCGAGGAACACCGGGGAGCTGTTTTTT

d_call: .
j_call: TRBJ1-2
clone_size: .
v_call: TRBV28
cdr3_aa: CASNLGGFGYTF
cdr3_nt: TGTGCCAGCAACCTGGGGGGGTTCGGCTACACCTTC

d_call: .
j_call: TRBJ1-5
clone_size: .
v_call: TRBV20-1
cdr3_aa: CSASSGPQRQPQHF
cdr3_nt: TGCAGTGCTAGTTCTGGCCCTCAACGACAACCCCAGCATTTT

d_call: .
j_call: TRBJ1-3
clone_size: .
v_call: TRBV2
cdr3_aa: CASSEGRGNTIYF
cdr3_nt: TGTGCCAGCAGTGAAGGGCGGGGAAACACCATATATTTT

d_call: .
j_call: TRBJ2-1
clone_size: once
v_call: TRBV7-8
cdr3_aa: CASRPTSPNEQFF
cdr3_nt: TGTGCCAGCAGACCCACTAGTCCCAATGAGCAGTTCTTC

d_call: .
j_call: TRBJ2-1
clone_size: few
v_call: TRBV2
cdr3_aa: CASRNSGSSYNEQFF
cdr3_nt: TGTGCCAGCAGAAATAGCGGAAGCTCCTACAATGAGCAGTTCTTC

d_call: .
j_call: TRBJ2-1
clone_size: .
v_call: TRBV3-1/TRBV3-2
cdr3_aa: CASSQLPNQYNEQFF
cdr3_nt: TGTGCCAGCAGCCAACTACCGAACCAATACAATGAGCAGTTCTTC

d_call: .
j_call: TRBJ1-6
clone_size: .
v_call: TRBV7-9
cdr3_aa: CASSPGWQGNSPLHF
cdr3_nt: TGTGCCAGCAGCCCGGGGTGGCAGGGGAATTCACCCCTCCACTTT

d_call: TRBD1
j_call: TRBJ1-4
clone_size: .
v_call: TRBV18
cdr3_aa: CASSHRQGGDEKLFF
cdr3_nt: TGTGCCAGCTCACACAGACAGGGTGGGGATGAAAAACTGTTTTTT

d_call: .
j_call: TRBJ1-2
clone_size: few
v_call: TRBV25-1
cdr3_aa: CASYFPRGNYGYTF
cdr3_nt: TGTGCCAGCTATTTCCCGAGAGGGAACTATGGCTACACCTTC

d_call: .
j_call: TRBJ1-4
clone_size: .
v_call: TRBV7-2
cdr3_aa: CASSLSGAGEKLFF
cdr3_nt: TGTGCCAGCAGCCTATCGGGCGCGGGCGAAAAACTGTTTTTT

d_call: .
j_call: TRBJ1-5
clone_size: .
v_call: TRBV7-2
cdr3_aa: CASSFTQAEPQHF
cdr3_nt: TGTGCCAGCAGCTTTACTCAGGCAGAGCCCCAGCATTTT

d_call: TRBD1
j_call: TRBJ1-1
clone_size: .
v_call: TRBV29-1
cdr3_aa: CSVGAGGLNTEAFF
cdr3_nt: TGCAGCGTTGGGGCAGGGGGCCTGAACACTGAAGCTTTCTTT

d_call: TRBD1
j_call: TRBJ2-7
clone_size: .
v_call: TRBV19
cdr3_aa: CASSVQHSQGAVEQYF
cdr3_nt: TGTGCCAGTAGTGTTCAGCATTCTCAGGGGGCGGTCGAGCAGTACTTC

d_call: .
j_call: TRBJ2-7
clone_size: .
v_call: TRBV5-5
cdr3_aa: CASSLVGGTSYEQYF
cdr3_nt: TGTGCCAGCAGCTTGGTTGGCGGGACTTCTTACGAGCAGTACTTC

d_call: .
j_call: TRBJ2-5
clone_size: .
v_call: TRBV6-2/TRBV6-3
cdr3_aa: CASSAGSKETQYF
cdr3_nt: TGTGCCAGCAGTGCCGGGTCGAAAGAGACCCAGTACTTC

d_call: TRBD1
j_call: TRBJ2-2
clone_size: .
v_call: TRBV19
cdr3_aa: CASSTPLSGTGATGELFF
cdr3_nt: TGTGCCAGTAGTACCCCTCTTTCCGGGACAGGGGCCACCGGGGAGCTGTTTTTT

d_call: TRBD1
j_call: TRBJ2-5
clone_size: .
v_call: TRBV29-1
cdr3_aa: CSGAGGETQYF
cdr3_nt: TGCAGCGGGGCAGGGGGAGAGACCCAGTACTTC

d_call: .
j_call: TRBJ2-3
clone_size: once
v_call: TRBV7-7
cdr3_aa: CASSLEYGDTQYF
cdr3_nt: TGTGCCAGCAGCTTAGAGTACGGGGATACGCAGTATTTT

d_call: TRBD2
j_call: TRBJ2-7
clone_size: .
v_call: TRBV20-1
cdr3_aa: CSASPLAGGGEQYF
cdr3_nt: TGCAGTGCTAGTCCACTAGCGGGAGGCGGCGAGCAGTACTTC

d_call: TRBD2
j_call: TRBJ2-1
clone_size: .
v_call: TRBV19
cdr3_aa: CASSPAGTSSNEQFF
cdr3_nt: TGTGCCAGTAGCCCAGCAGGGACTAGTTCCAATGAGCAGTTCTTC

d_call: TRBD1
j_call: TRBJ1-6
clone_size: .
v_call: TRBV6-6
cdr3_aa: CASSYSGGARDSPLHF
cdr3_nt: TGTGCCAGCAGTTACTCAGGGGGCGCCAGGGATTCACCCCTCCACTTT

d_call: .
j_call: TRBJ2-2
clone_size: .
v_call: TRBV3-1/TRBV3-2
cdr3_aa: CASSSWGGLINTGELFF
cdr3_nt: TGTGCCAGCAGCTCATGGGGCGGACTAATAAACACCGGGGAGCTGTTTTTT

d_call: .
j_call: TRBJ2-1
clone_size: .
v_call: TRBV18
cdr3_aa: CASSPEVYSYNEQFF
cdr3_nt: TGTGCCAGCTCACCAGAGGTATACTCCTACAATGAGCAGTTCTTC

d_call: TRBD1
j_call: TRBJ1-5
clone_size: .
v_call: TRBV24-1
cdr3_aa: CATSDSGGPLGSAQHF
cdr3_nt: TGTGCCACCAGTGACTCAGGGGGCCCGCTCGGATCAGCCCAGCATTTT

d_call: TRBD2
j_call: TRBJ2-3
clone_size: once
v_call: TRBV6-2/TRBV6-3
cdr3_aa: CASSPTSGRSTDTQYF
cdr3_nt: TGTGCCAGCAGCCCTACTAGCGGGAGAAGCACAGATACGCAGTATTTT

d_call: .
j_call: TRBJ2-7
clone_size: .
v_call: TRBV6-4
cdr3_aa: CASSDSGGTYEQYF
cdr3_nt: TGTGCCAGCAGTGACTCTGGCGGGACCTACGAGCAGTACTTC

d_call: .
j_call: TRBJ2-6
clone_size: .
v_call: TRBV4-1
cdr3_aa: CASSQGIGAGANVLTF
cdr3_nt: TGCGCCAGCAGCCAAGGGATAGGGGCAGGGGCCAACGTCCTGACTTTC

d_call: TRBD1
j_call: TRBJ1-2
clone_size: .
v_call: TRBV11-2
cdr3_aa: CASSLLSGGAYYGYTF
cdr3_nt: TGTGCCAGCAGCTTATTATCAGGGGGCGCTTACTATGGCTACACCTTC

d_call: .
j_call: TRBJ1-1
clone_size: .
v_call: TRBV5-5
cdr3_aa: CASSKLQAPEAFF
cdr3_nt: TGTGCCAGCAGCAAGCTACAGGCTCCTGAAGCTTTCTTT

d_call: TRBD1
j_call: TRBJ1-5
clone_size: .
v_call: TRBV7-2
cdr3_aa: CASSSQGNQPQHF
cdr3_nt: TGTGCCAGCAGCTCACAGGGGAATCAGCCCCAGCATTTT

d_call: .
j_call: TRBJ2-4
clone_size: .
v_call: TRBV28
cdr3_aa: CASSPPLGENIQYF
cdr3_nt: TGTGCCAGCAGTCCCCCGCTAGGGGAAAACATTCAGTACTTC

d_call: TRBD1
j_call: TRBJ2-7
clone_size: .
v_call: TRBV29-1
cdr3_aa: CSVEYRDRDYEQYF
cdr3_nt: TGCAGCGTCGAATACCGGGACAGGGACTACGAGCAGTACTTC

d_call: TRBD1
j_call: TRBJ1-2
clone_size: once
v_call: TRBV28
cdr3_aa: CASSLSWTGRAYGYTF
cdr3_nt: TGTGCCAGCAGTCTCTCCTGGACAGGGAGGGCTTATGGCTACACCTTC

d_call: .
j_call: TRBJ2-1
clone_size: .
v_call: TRBV11-2
cdr3_aa: CASSQNRADEQFF
cdr3_nt: TGTGCCAGCAGCCAAAACAGGGCGGATGAGCAGTTCTTC

d_call: .
j_call: TRBJ1-1
clone_size: .
v_call: TRBV15
cdr3_aa: CATTRTGNTEAFF
cdr3_nt: TGTGCCACCACCCGCACAGGGAACACTGAAGCTTTCTTT

d_call: .
j_call: TRBJ2-7
clone_size: .
v_call: TRBV5-1
cdr3_aa: CASKSGLTLYEQYF
cdr3_nt: TGCGCCAGCAAATCTGGCCTTACCCTTTACGAGCAGTACTTC

d_call: .
j_call: TRBJ2-1
clone_size: .
v_call: TRBV10-1
cdr3_aa: CASSEFSGSPAVEQFF
cdr3_nt: TGCGCCAGCAGTGAGTTTTCGGGATCCCCGGCAGTTGAGCAGTTCTTC

d_call: .
j_call: TRBJ1-6
clone_size: .
v_call: TRBV5-1
cdr3_aa: CASSRTGKDNSPLHF
cdr3_nt: TGCGCCAGCTCCCGGACGGGGAAGGATAATTCACCCCTCCACTTT

d_call: TRBD1
j_call: TRBJ1-1
clone_size: .
v_call: TRBV11-2
cdr3_aa: CASSVTGTGGEAFF
cdr3_nt: TGTGCCAGCAGCGTCACCGGGACAGGCGGCGAAGCTTTCTTT

d_call: .
j_call: TRBJ2-1
clone_size: once
v_call: TRBV7-2
cdr3_aa: CASSLALVYNEQFF
cdr3_nt: TGTGCCAGCAGCTTAGCACTGGTTTACAATGAGCAGTTCTTC